This entry lists 23 T cell receptor beta chains sequenced from one sample in a study of blood T cells in healthy people across ages. Primers used in a second PCR of roughly 7 to 11 cycles were a sample-barcoded 5' primer and a J-beta primer mix. TCRdb analysed the 5' RACE reads with MiXCR anew, one entry per CDR3 protein. Among under 2,000,000 distinct CDR3 sequences, around half were seen once, and the ten largest hold over 2%. The sequenced sample was blood. Every receptor here comes from a woman in her thirties or forties in good health.

The chain recombines TRBV4-2 with TRBJ2-2; maybe TRBD2 (7 bases). Germline CDR1 and CDR2: LGHNA and YNFKEQ. V dropped 6 bases and J dropped 5 bases, with 22 bases sitting between them. CDR3 length: 17 residues. The CDR3 nucleotides read TGTGCCAGCAGTCACGGGGAGGGGGGAAGAAGGACCGGGGAGCTGTTTTTT. Translation: CASSHGEGGRRTGELFF.

This chain joins TRBV25-1 and TRBJ1-1; D unresolved. Trimming shortened V by 1 base and J by 8 bases, and 8 bases separated the two germline ends. Germline values: CDR1 MGHDK, CDR2 SYGVNS. The CDR3 consists of 12 residues. DNA of the CDR3: TGTGCCAGCAGTGAATTCGGGGTCGAAGCTTTCTTT. It is translated as CASSEFGVEAFF.

In this sample, this clonotype turned up once. The chain carries TRBV6-5 and TRBJ2-7, with 7 positions matching TRBD2. The trim removed 5 bases at V and 1 base at J, leaving 8 bases unmatched. The CDR3 runs to 15 residues. CDR1 and CDR2 from the germline V gene are MNHEY and SVGAGI. In DNA form, the CDR3 reads TGTGCCAGCAGTCAGTCTCCGGGACTATCCTACGAGCAGTACTTC. Translation: CASSQSPGLSYEQYF.

The CDR3 loop is CASSLADFNQPQHF. DNA of the CDR3: TGTGCCAGCAGCTTAGCAGATTTCAATCAGCCCCAGCATTTT. This chain links TRBV7-2 with TRBJ1-5; D gene ambiguous. Germline lookup yields CDR1 SGHTA and CDR2 FQGNSA. The CDR3 is made up of 14 amino acids. With 0 bases removed from V and 3 bases from J, the gap between germline ends came to 6 bases.

V and J are TRBV27 and TRBJ2-1; 12 positions match TRBD1. Per germline, CDR1 MNHEY and CDR2 SMNVEV (reference sequence). The CDR3 is 13 amino acids. The trim removed 1 base at V and 13 bases at J, leaving 2 bases unmatched. As DNA, the CDR3 is TGTGCCAGCAGTTTATATGGGACAGGGGGCCAGTTCTTC. It translates to CASSLYGTGGQFF.

The V and J genes are TRBV6-2 or TRBV6-3 and TRBJ2-7; maybe TRBD2 (6 bases). Germline V CDR1 and CDR2: MNHEY, SVGEGT. V was pared by 8 bases and J by 2 bases, with 19 bases between. The CDR3 is made up of 15 amino acids. Here the CDR3 reads CASVRVLAFTYEQYF. The CDR3 DNA sequence: TGTGCCAGCGTCCGAGTTCTAGCGTTCACCTACGAGCAGTACTTC.

This clonotype was counted between two and nine times. This rearrangement joins TRBV7-2 to TRBJ1-4; possible D gene TRBD1, 6 bases. CDR1 is SGHTA and CDR2 is FQGNSA in the germline V gene. The CDR3 contains 16 residues. The V end was cut by 1 base, the J end by 8 bases, with 17 bases between. In DNA, the CDR3 is TGTGCCAGCAGCTTAGGGCGACGGCAGGGGAGAGAAAAACTGTTTTTT. Translated: CASSLGRRQGREKLFF.

The V call is TRBV29-1, the J call TRBJ2-3; 7 bases are shared with TRBD2. The CDR3 is 13 residues long. Germline assignment: CDR1 SQVTM and CDR2 ANQGSEA. The ends lost 5 bases at V and 0 bases at J; junction bases unmatched: 2. This CDR3 is CSVPGLSTDTQYF. In DNA, the CDR3 is TGCAGCGTTCCGGGACTAAGCACAGATACGCAGTATTTT.

The chain uses TRBV7-2 and TRBJ2-3; the D is unclear. V shed 4 bases and J shed 6 bases, with 14 bases lying between them. The CDR3 extends over 14 amino acids. In germline, CDR1 is SGHTA, CDR2 FQGNSA. Here the CDR3 DNA reads TGTGCCAGCAGCTCAAGGACGGTAGGGGATACGCAGTATTTT. Amino acid sequence: CASSSRTVGDTQYF.

The chain is built from TRBV10-3 and TRBJ2-5; TRBD2 aligns across 9 bases. The CDR3 runs to 13 residues. Germline CDR1 is ENHRY and CDR2 is SYGVKD. Trimming cost V 10 bases and J 11 bases; bases outside gene matches: 14. As DNA, the CDR3 is TGTGCCACAAGCGGGGGGCTTAACAATGAGCAGTACTTC. Its protein product is CATSGGLNNEQYF.

This clonotype has only one observation. CDR3 sequence: CASSLGLGPTNEQFF. CDR3 DNA sequence: TGTGCCAGCAGCTTAGGGCTTGGACCAACCAATGAGCAGTTCTTC. The chain carries TRBV11-2 and TRBJ2-1; no reliable D call. V lost 1 base, J lost 6 bases, and 13 bases lay in between. Germline V gives CDR1 SGHAT, CDR2 FQNNGV. The CDR3 length is 15 residues.

This clonotype has a handful of counts. The gene calls are TRBV10-3 and TRBJ1-6; 8 bases are shared with TRBD1. The CDR3 consists of 20 residues. V trimming: 3 bases; J trimming: 0 bases; junction bases outside the gene matches: 13. CDR1 and CDR2 from the germline V gene are ENHRY and SYGVKD. In DNA, the CDR3 is TGTGCCATCAGTGATACATGGGGGACAGGTCAACCCTCCTATAATTCACCCCTCCACTTT. It is translated as CAISDTWGTGQPSYNSPLHF.

The gene calls are TRBV20-1 and TRBJ2-4, with D possibly matching TRBD1 (5 bases). The length of the CDR3 is 13 residues. V was trimmed by 1 base and J by 1 base, leaving 5 bases between them. Per the germline V gene, CDR1 is DFQATT and CDR2 is SNEGSKA (reference sequence). The DNA for the CDR3 is TGCAGTGCTAGAGCAGGGGCCAAAAACATTCAGTACTTC. Encoded protein: CSARAGAKNIQYF.

The chain employs TRBV9 and TRBJ2-1; the match to TRBD2 covers 14 bases. The CDR3 runs to 14 residues. The germline CDR1 and CDR2 sequences are SGDLS and YYNGEE. The J segment lost 15 bases and the V segment lost 0 bases, leaving 5 bases of the junction unmatched. CDR3 bases: TGTGCCAGCAGCGTAGAGACTAGCGGGGGGGCGTCGTTCTTC. The encoded protein is CASSVETSGGASFF.

The J gene is TRBJ2-2, the V gene TRBV5-1; tentative D call: TRBD1 (6 bases). Trimming removed 1 base at V and 6 bases at J, with 16 bases between. The germline gives CDR1 SGHRS, CDR2 YFSETQ. CDR3 length: 16 residues. The CDR3 DNA is TGCGCCAGCAGCTTGAAAACAGGGATGAATTCCGGGGAGCTGTTTTTT. This encodes CASSLKTGMNSGELFF.

The chain is built from TRBV10-3 and TRBJ2-1, with D possibly being TRBD2 (5 bases). This CDR3 is 12 amino acids long. Germline values: CDR1 ENHRY, CDR2 SYGVKD. The V gene lost 4 bases and the J gene lost 9 bases, with 10 bases spanning the gap. As DNA, the CDR3 is TGTGCCATCAGTGCCCTAGCCCGTGAGCAGTTCTTC. Amino acids: CAISALAREQFF.

This clonotype was counted a few times. The CDR3, as DNA: TGTGCCAGCAACAGAGAACAGGGAAGGGGAAATGAGCAGTTCTTC. Its protein is CASNREQGRGNEQFF. The V and J genes are TRBV2 and TRBJ2-1; possible D gene TRBD1, 6 bases. V was trimmed by 7 bases and J by 7 bases, leaving 20 bases between them. The CDR3 runs 15 residues. Looked up from germline, CDR1 is SNHLY and CDR2 is FYNNEI.

This clonotype was seen a handful of times. This chain joins TRBV5-1 and TRBJ2-5; D tentatively reads TRBD1 or TRBD2 (5 bases each). The CDR3 is made up of 16 amino acids. Germline V gene lookup returns CDR1 SGHRS and CDR2 YFSETQ. Trimming pared 0 bases from V and 1 base from J, leaving 13 bases between. The CDR3 protein is CASSLDRGAGQETQYF. The CDR3 region has the DNA TGCGCCAGCAGCTTGGATCGTGGGGCGGGCCAAGAGACCCAGTACTTC.

The V gene is TRBV12-3 or TRBV12-4, the J gene TRBJ2-5; a possible D gene is TRBD1 (6 bases). This CDR3 is built from 13 residues. The V gene lost 7 bases and the J gene lost 5 bases, with 14 bases spanning the gap. The CDR3 is CASNVAGDETQYF. The CDR3, as DNA: TGTGCCAGCAACGTGGCAGGGGACGAGACCCAGTACTTC.

This chain links TRBV20-1 with TRBJ1-5; D is possibly TRBD1 (5 bases). This CDR3 is built from 16 residues. Trimming pared 6 bases from V and 1 base from J, leaving 19 bases between. The germline gives CDR1 DFQATT, CDR2 SNEGSKA (reference sequence). The CDR3 loop reads CSAKSGGGASNQPQHF. The DNA for the CDR3 is TGCAGTGCGAAATCCGGGGGAGGGGCAAGCAATCAGCCCCAGCATTTT.

The rearrangement uses TRBV4-2 and TRBJ1-6; TRBD1 matches 9 bases. CDR3 length equals 16 residues. The V gene's germline CDR1 is LGHNA and CDR2 YNFKEQ. J lost 9 bases, V lost 2 bases, and 8 bases had no gene match. CDR3 region: CASSQSDGTGRSPLHF. The CDR3 coding sequence is TGTGCCAGCAGCCAAAGTGATGGGACAGGGCGTTCACCCCTCCACTTT.

The chain employs TRBV20-1 and TRBJ1-2; D not certain. Trimming took 3 bases from V and 3 from J, leaving 14 bases between them. Per the germline V gene, CDR1 is DFQATT and CDR2 is SNEGSKA (reference sequence). CDR3 size: 14 residues. Here the CDR3 reads CSARGRKGDYGYTF. For the CDR3, the DNA is TGCAGTGCTAGGGGGAGGAAGGGTGACTATGGCTACACCTTC.

The J gene is TRBJ1-5, the V gene TRBV20-1; possible D gene TRBD1, 5 bases. The CDR3 consists of 14 residues. Germline-derived CDR1 and CDR2 are DFQATT and SNEGSKA (reference sequence). With 3 bases removed from V and 4 bases from J, the gap between germline ends came to 13 bases. As DNA, the CDR3 is TGCAGTGCTAGTGGGGGGTTGGGGAATCAGCCCCAGCATTTT. Translating gives CSASGGLGNQPQHF.